The 10 T cell receptor beta chains presented below share a single source sample, sequenced in a study of T cell repertoires in cytomegalovirus infection. TCRdb fed the reads into MiXCR, producing one record per CDR3 protein. Of hundreds of thousands of distinct CDR3 sequences listed, around a third are singletons. The antigens these receptors bind are not known. The source material was cultured PBMCs, sampled from culture after CMV antigen stimulation. These receptors were collected from a human donor in good health (CMV status not recorded). Some clones in this sample may be carry-over from other donors' samples.

In its sample, this clonotype was seen many times. The chain combines TRBV2 with TRBJ1-1; D is perhaps TRBD1 (6 bases). The CDR3 covers 13 residues. Trimming took off 1 base at V and 8 bases at J, with 11 bases between the two ends. Per germline, CDR1 SNHLY and CDR2 FYNNEI. CDR3 loop: CASSEESGTEAFF. The CDR3 DNA sequence: TGTGCCAGCAGTGAAGAGAGCGGGACAGAAGCTTTCTTT.

Ten or more counts support this clonotype. This chain uses TRBV7-2 with TRBJ1-4; D ambiguous. CDR1 is SGHTA, CDR2 FQGNSA, per germline. Trimming cost V 5 bases and J 0 bases, with 4 bases left between them. This CDR3 contains 13 residues. For the CDR3, the DNA is TGTGCCAGCAGCACTGCAACTAATGAAAAACTGTTTTTT. Amino acid sequence: CASSTATNEKLFF.

The chain couples TRBV19 to TRBJ1-2; D is unclear. Germline values: CDR1 LNHDA, CDR2 SQIVND (reference sequence). The CDR3 is 12 amino acids. Trimming cost V 10 bases and J 7 bases, with 16 bases left between them. The CDR3 is CATSIVGSGYTF. CDR3 sequence (DNA): TGTGCCACCTCAATAGTCGGCTCTGGCTACACCTTC.

The gene calls are TRBV10-3 and TRBJ2-7, with 9 bases identical to TRBD1. Looked up from germline, CDR1 is ENHRY and CDR2 is SYGVKD. The CDR3 length is 14 residues. V trimming: 11 bases; J trimming: 3 bases; junction bases outside the gene matches: 11. CDR3: CASQPGTGHYEQYF. Here the CDR3 DNA reads TGTGCCTCACAACCTGGGACAGGGCACTACGAGCAGTACTTC.

This clonotype was found a few times. This rearrangement joins TRBV7-9 to TRBJ1-2; D remains ambiguous. Per the germline V gene, CDR1 is SEHNR and CDR2 is FQNEAQ (reference sequence). V shed 2 bases and J shed 4 bases, with 11 bases lying between them. The CDR3 has 14 amino acids. CDR3 DNA sequence: TGTGCCAGCAGCTTACGAGGCAGTGGCTATGGCTACACCTTC. It specifies CASSLRGSGYGYTF.

This rearrangement joins TRBV7-9 to TRBJ2-1; TRBD2 is a possible D gene (5 bases). The CDR3 runs 14 residues. The germline CDR1 and CDR2 sequences are SEHNR and FQNEAQ (reference sequence). V shed 5 bases and J shed 3 bases, with 11 bases lying between them. The CDR3 nucleotides are TGTGCCAGCAGCCGGACTGATCTCTACAATGAGCAGTTCTTC. It encodes CASSRTDLYNEQFF.

The chain uses TRBV7-6 and TRBJ1-6, with D tentatively TRBD1 (5 bases). In germline, CDR1 is SGHVS, CDR2 FNYEAQ. The V end lost 5 bases, the J end lost 7 bases, and 15 bases lay between the germline ends. The CDR3 totals 15 residues. DNA of the CDR3: TGTGCCAGCAGCCCGCTAGGGACGACGAATTCACCCCTCCACTTT. This codes for CASSPLGTTNSPLHF.

The rearrangement links TRBV29-1 to TRBJ2-4, with TRBD2 identical over 7 bases. CDR1 and CDR2 (germline): SQVTM, ANQGSEA. With 1 base clipped from V and 3 bases from J, the junction kept 6 bases outside the gene matches. The CDR3 contains 15 residues. The CDR3 region is CSVEGREWGKNIQYF. The CDR3 nucleotides are TGCAGCGTTGAAGGGCGGGAGTGGGGCAAAAACATTCAGTACTTC.

The chain is built from TRBV20-1 and TRBJ2-1; D may match TRBD1 or TRBD2 (5 bases each). This CDR3 is 15 amino acids long. V lost 0 bases and J lost 6, with 15 bases in between. Germline V gene sequence: CDR1 DFQATT, CDR2 SNEGSKA (reference sequence). CDR3 protein: CSARDWGRQSNEQFF. The DNA of the CDR3 is TGCAGTGCTAGAGATTGGGGGAGACAATCCAATGAGCAGTTCTTC.

This clonotype was counted ten times or more. V and J are TRBV7-2 and TRBJ2-7; the D gene is possibly TRBD1 (6 bases). The CDR3 covers 14 residues. V dropped 5 bases and J dropped 2 bases, with 13 bases sitting between them. From germline, CDR1 is SGHTA and CDR2 FQGNSA. The CDR3 protein is CASSTRTVTYEQYF. The DNA for the CDR3 is TGTGCCAGCAGCACCAGGACAGTAACCTACGAGCAGTACTTC.